This T cell receptor beta chain was captured by sequencing in a study of shared clonotypes between healthy human individuals. Points from the study as a whole: In a few donors, about 5% of naive CD4 clonotypes appeared in common.

The CDR3 runs to 15 residues. Trimming removed 5 bases at V and 7 bases at J, with 18 bases between. Germline lookup yields CDR1 SGHAT and CDR2 FQNNGV. With respect to this clone: What it binds is not known.

This table comes from immunoSEQ multiplex PCR, and its TCRdb copy is limited to in-frame clones, with some not included. The sample carries under 600,000 clones, 97% recorded once. This sequence originates from a woman in her 30s in good health. The sequenced sample was naive CD4+ T cells sorted from blood. The subset was: CD45RA+ positively selected. The gene calls are TRBV11-2 and TRBJ2-1; the D gene is possibly TRBD1 (7 bases). The CDR3 reads CASSANSRGVNEQFF. As DNA, the CDR3 is TGTGCCAGCAGCGCTAACTCCAGGGGGGTAAATGAGCAGTTCTTC.